This entry lists 11 T cell receptor beta chains sequenced from one sample in a study of CD4 T cells in relation to SARS-CoV-2 and coronaviruses. Profiling relied on immunoSEQ multiplex PCR, and the TCRdb table lists in-frame clones only, not all of them. The sample lists about 56,000 clones; 92% were seen once. Sequencing was done on a sample of naive CD4+ T cells from PBMCs. As for subset: naive CD4+ T cells isolated by negative enrichment. All receptors come from an adult with COVID-19.

J is TRBJ2-7 and V is TRBV5-4, with 7 bases identical to TRBD1. CDR3 length: 14 amino acids. Germline loops: CDR1 SGHNT, CDR2 YYREEE (reference sequence). V gave up 4 bases and J gave up 0 bases; unmatched junction bases: 4. The CDR3 DNA reads TGTGCCAGCAGCCCCCGGGACAGCTCCTACGAGCAGTACTTC. Translating it yields CASSPRDSSYEQYF.

Here the CDR3 DNA reads TGCAGCGTTCAGCCACGCTTCGGGGCAGGTGGAAACACCATATATTTT. It translates to CSVQPRFGAGGNTIYF. The genes are TRBV29-1 and TRBJ1-3; D possibly corresponds to TRBD1 (5 bases). The germline CDR1 and CDR2 sequences are SQVTM and ANQGSEA. The CDR3 sequence is 16 residues long. V lost 5 bases, J lost 3 bases, and 20 bases lay in between.

This clone appeared once. This chain joins TRBV18 and TRBJ2-5; D gene ambiguous. The V and J ends lost 1 base and 6 bases respectively, with 12 bases between them. CDR1 is KGHSH, CDR2 LQKENI, per germline. This CDR3 is 14 amino acids long. The chain's CDR3 is CASSPQGDSQTQYF. CDR3 in DNA: TGTGCCAGCTCACCACAGGGCGATTCCCAGACCCAGTACTTC.

This clone was recorded once. This chain connects TRBV2 to TRBJ2-1; D gene uncertain. From germline, CDR1 is SNHLY and CDR2 FYNNEI. Trimming cost V 6 bases and J 0 bases, with 15 bases left between them. The CDR3 extends over 16 amino acids. CDR3 bases: TGTGCCAGCAGCGACCCTAGATATAGCTCCTACAATGAGCAGTTCTTC. Residues: CASSDPRYSSYNEQFF.

This clone was observed a few times. The chain carries TRBV19 and TRBJ1-5; D might be TRBD1 (6 bases). V lost 5 bases, J lost 3 bases, and 8 bases lay in between. Germline CDR1 reads LNHDA; CDR2 reads SQIVND (reference sequence). The CDR3 runs 13 residues. For the CDR3, the DNA is TGTGCCAGTAGTCGACAGGTCAATCAGCCCCAGCATTTT. Translating it yields CASSRQVNQPQHF.

The chain carries TRBV3-1 (or the pseudogene TRBV3-2) and TRBJ2-2, with 7 bases identical to TRBD1. Trimming took 4 bases from V and 4 from J; bases not matched to a gene: 9. The CDR3 runs to 16 residues. Per germline, CDR1 LGHDT and CDR2 YNNKEL (reference sequence). CDR3 nucleotides: TGTGCCAGCAGCCTTACCGGGACAGCGGTCACCGGGGAGCTGTTTTTT. Protein: CASSLTGTAVTGELFF.

The genes are TRBV2 and TRBJ2-3; tentatively, D is TRBD1 (6 bases). The CDR3 totals 14 residues. Germline CDR1 and CDR2: SNHLY and FYNNEI. V lost 8 bases, J lost 0 bases, and 12 bases lay in between. The CDR3 reads CASSDRQSTDTQYF. CDR3 sequence (DNA): TGTGCCAGCTCCGACAGGCAAAGCACAGATACGCAGTATTTT.

The chain links TRBV10-1 to TRBJ1-5, with TRBD1 as a possible D gene (6 bases). V lost 11 bases to trimming and J lost 2 bases, with 25 bases between them. The germline gives CDR1 WNHNN, CDR2 SYGVQD (reference sequence). The CDR3 consists of 17 residues. The CDR3 loop is CARQVETGGRGNQPQHF. CDR3 sequence (DNA): TGCGCCCGTCAGGTGGAAACGGGGGGCCGGGGCAATCAGCCCCAGCATTTT.

The rearrangement joins TRBV6-6 to TRBJ2-5; D gene unclear. Trimming pared 8 bases from V and 5 bases from J, leaving 12 bases between. This CDR3 spans 12 amino acids. In germline, CDR1 is MNHNY, CDR2 SVGAGI (reference sequence). CDR3 amino acids: CASSSRRETQYF. The DNA for the CDR3 is TGTGCCAGCTCCTCACGCCGGGAGACCCAGTACTTC.

The sample holds one count of this clone. The chain uses TRBV30 and TRBJ1-6; D ambiguous. CDR1 GTSNPN and CDR2 SVGIG come from the germline V gene (reference sequence). CDR3 size: 13 residues. Trimming cost V 7 bases and J 0 bases, with 7 bases left between them. The CDR3 nucleotides are TGTGCCTCGAAACTCTCCTATAATTCACCCCTCCACTTT. It specifies CASKLSYNSPLHF.

V and J are TRBV24-1 and TRBJ2-3, with TRBD2 matching 7 bases. Germline values: CDR1 KGHDR, CDR2 SFDVKD. Trimming cost V 3 bases and J 3 bases; bases outside gene matches: 8. The CDR3 sequence is 16 residues long. The CDR3 here is CATSDPAGVKTDTQYF. Here the CDR3 DNA reads TGTGCCACCAGTGATCCGGCGGGAGTAAAGACAGATACGCAGTATTTT.